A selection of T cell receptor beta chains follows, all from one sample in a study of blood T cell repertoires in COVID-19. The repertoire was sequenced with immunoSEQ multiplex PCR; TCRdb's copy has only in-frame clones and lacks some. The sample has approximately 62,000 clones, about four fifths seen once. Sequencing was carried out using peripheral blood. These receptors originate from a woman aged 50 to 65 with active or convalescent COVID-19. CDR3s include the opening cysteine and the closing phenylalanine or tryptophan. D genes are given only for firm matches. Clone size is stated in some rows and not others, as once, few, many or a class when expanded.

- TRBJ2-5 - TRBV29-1 TGCAGCGCTGAGACGGGGGGCGCGACCCAGTACTTC CSAETGGATQYF
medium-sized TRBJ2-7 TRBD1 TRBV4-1 TGCGCCAGCAGCCAAGATATCGGTACAGGGGATCCCTACGAGCAGTACTTC CASSQDIGTGDPYEQYF
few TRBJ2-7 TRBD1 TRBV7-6 TGTGCCAGCAGCTTAGGGACAGGGGGTTCCTACGAGCAGTACTTC CASSLGTGGSYEQYF
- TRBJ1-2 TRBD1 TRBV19 TGTGCCAGTAACTGGGGACAGGGGAGCAATGGCTACACCTTC CASNWGQGSNGYTF
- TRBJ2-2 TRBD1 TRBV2 TGTGCCAGCAGTCCCGGGACAGGGAACACCGGGGAGCTGTTTTTT CASSPGTGNTGELFF
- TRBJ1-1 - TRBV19 TGTGCCAGTAGTCCCAGGGCTAACACTGAAGCTTTCTTT CASSPRANTEAFF
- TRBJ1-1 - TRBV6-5 TGTGCCAGCAGTTATCCCCAGGGTGAAGCTTTCTTT CASSYPQGEAFF
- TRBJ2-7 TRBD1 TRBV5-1 TGCGCCAGCAGCGATGCCAGGGGGCTCGACGAGCAGTACTTC CASSDARGLDEQYF
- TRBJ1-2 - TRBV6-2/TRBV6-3 TGTGCCAGCAGTTCAGGGTCTCATGGCTACACCTTC CASSSGSHGYTF
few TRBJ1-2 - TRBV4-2 TGTGCCAGCAGCTCACTCAAGAACCCTCGCGGCTACACCTTC CASSSLKNPRGYTF